The clone carrying this TCR beta chain was observed a single time. Here immunoSEQ multiplex PCR was the method, and the copy in TCRdb shows in-frame clones only, minus some. The table records under 200,000 clones, approximately 88% of them present only once. This record comes from a study of blood T cell repertoires in COVID-19. Germline CDR1 is SGHVS and CDR2 is FQNEAQ. The CDR3 loop spans 18 amino acids. After removal of 3 bases from V and 4 bases from J, the junction contained 13 bases not matched to a gene. The chain has TRBV7-8 and TRBJ2-1; 9 nucleotides match TRBD1. The sequence was collected from a woman between 45 and 65 years old who had recovered from COVID-19. Material: PBMCs or T cells enriched from blood (not recorded which). The CDR3 here is CASSFKGQGHPKYNEQFF. The CDR3 DNA reads TGTGCCAGCAGCTTTAAAGGACAGGGGCATCCCAAATACAATGAGCAGTTCTTC.